These 23 T cell receptor beta chains were sequenced from one sample in a study of cytomegalovirus exposure and HLA in healthy donors. Both 60 Vbeta primers and 13 Jbeta primers went into the PCR. The data were produced by immunoSEQ multiplex PCR, yet TCRdb's version contains in-frame clones alone and is incomplete. Altogether 250,000 to 350,000 clones are present, about nine tenths being singletons, with the ten largest covering around 4.2%. The sample was PBMCs. All receptors derive from a man aged 40-49 years in good health and CMV-seropositive.

The chain carries TRBV11-2 and TRBJ2-7; TRBD2 matches at 10 bases. CDR1 and CDR2 (germline): SGHAT, FQNNGV. The junction had 5 bases not matched to a gene; V was cut back by 0 bases and J by 3 bases. The CDR3 sequence is 16 residues long. The CDR3 nucleotides are TGTGCCAGCAGCTTAGATCGGACTAGCGGAAGCTACGAGCAGTACTTC. Its translation is CASSLDRTSGSYEQYF.

V and J are TRBV14 and TRBJ1-2; 11 bases are shared with TRBD1. CDR1 is SGHDN and CDR2 is FVKESK in the germline V gene. V gave up 0 bases and J gave up 5 bases; unmatched junction bases: 2. The CDR3 is 15 amino acids. The CDR3 DNA follows: TGTGCCAGCAGCCAAGAGGGGGACAGGGGGTATGGCTACACCTTC. Protein product: CASSQEGDRGYGYTF.

This rearrangement joins TRBV7-2 to TRBJ2-7, with D tentatively TRBD2 (6 bases). The ends were cut back, 3 bases at V and 7 bases at J, with 16 bases in the middle. The CDR3 runs to 14 residues. From germline, CDR1 is SGHTA and CDR2 FQGNSA. The CDR3 sequence: CASSFALMGGEQYF. As DNA, the CDR3 is TGTGCCAGCAGCTTCGCTCTGATGGGGGGAGAGCAGTACTTC.

This sequence joins TRBV7-9 and TRBJ2-7, with TRBD2 matching 12 bases. The trim removed 0 bases at V and 4 bases at J, leaving 1 base unmatched. Germline V lookup: CDR1 SEHNR, CDR2 FQNEAQ (reference sequence). This CDR3 is 15 amino acids long. CDR3: CASSLALAGGYEQYF. The CDR3 DNA reads TGTGCCAGCAGCTTAGCTCTAGCGGGAGGGTACGAGCAGTACTTC. Together with reference TRBV7-9 and TRBJ2-7, the CDR3 gives the full variable domain: DTGVSQNPRHKITKRGQNVTFRCDPISEHNRLYWYRQTLGQGPEFLTYFQNEAQLEKSRLLSDRFSAERPKGSFSTLEIQRTEQGDSAMYLCASSLALAGGYEQYFGPGTRLTVT.

This CDR3 reads CASSGALGEKLFF. CDR3 sequence (DNA): TGTGCCAGCAGTGGGGCATTGGGGGAAAAACTGTTTTTT. The rearrangement links TRBV6-5 to TRBJ1-4; a weak D match, TRBD1 (5 bases). The CDR3 loop spans 13 amino acids. Trimming removed 5 bases from V and 8 bases from J, with 12 bases in between. Per the germline V gene, CDR1 is MNHEY and CDR2 is SVGAGI.

On this clone: One end of the junction does not line up with germline, which may come from a read error. The V call is TRBV7-9, the J call TRBJ1-5; 7 bases map to TRBD1. The length of the CDR3 is 15 residues. Germline CDR1 is SEHNR and CDR2 is FQNEAQ (reference sequence). CDR3 in amino acids: CSSSRDRARNQPQHF. The CDR3 DNA reads TGTTCCAGCAGCCGAGACAGGGCGCGCAATCAGCCCCAGCATTTT.

This rearrangement joins TRBV25-1 to TRBJ2-1; a weak D match, TRBD2 (5 bases). CDR1 and CDR2 (germline): MGHDK, SYGVNS. Trimming pared 3 bases from V and 0 bases from J, leaving 12 bases between. The CDR3 length is 16 residues. CDR3 DNA sequence: TGTGCCAGCAGTGATCCCGGCAGCGGCTCCTACAATGAGCAGTTCTTC. It yields the protein CASSDPGSGSYNEQFF.

The chain recombines TRBV28 with TRBJ1-4, with D perhaps TRBD1 (5 bases). Germline V CDR1 and CDR2: MDHEN, SYDVKM. The CDR3 has 15 residues. Between the trimmed V and J ends, which lost 5 bases and 4 bases, there was a span of 14 bases. The CDR3 sequence: CASSPGGLGNEKLFF. The CDR3 nucleotides read TGTGCCAGCAGTCCGGGGGGTCTGGGTAATGAAAAACTGTTTTTT.

This clone is a singleton in its sample. The genes are TRBV30 and TRBJ2-1; D may be TRBD2 (5 bases). Trimming cost V 4 bases and J 2 bases, with 15 bases left between them. The CDR3 loop spans 15 amino acids. Per the germline V gene, CDR1 is GTSNPN and CDR2 is SVGIG (reference sequence). The CDR3 DNA follows: TGTGCCTGGACCCCCGAGGGCCCTACCTACAATGAGCAGTTCTTC. This sequence encodes CAWTPEGPTYNEQFF.

The gene calls are TRBV28 and TRBJ2-3, with TRBD1 matching 8 bases. Germline loops: CDR1 MDHEN, CDR2 SYDVKM. J gave up 4 bases and V 5 bases, and 8 bases lay outside the gene matches. The length of the CDR3 is 15 residues. The CDR3, as DNA: TGTGCCAGCAGTCCCGGACAGGGAACCGCAGATACGCAGTATTTT. Amino acid sequence: CASSPGQGTADTQYF.

The V gene is TRBV5-6, the J gene TRBJ2-4, with a tentative D call TRBD2 (6 bases). V lost 1 base to trimming and J lost 1 base, with 21 bases between them. The CDR3 sequence is 19 residues long. Germline CDR1 reads SGHDT; CDR2 reads YYEEEE. CDR3 sequence: CASSLRPSERAGAKNIQYF. In nucleotides, the CDR3 is TGTGCCAGCAGCTTGAGGCCTAGCGAGAGGGCAGGGGCCAAAAACATTCAGTACTTC.

About this clone: Other DNA variants within this sample encode the same CDR3. The V gene is TRBV30, the J gene TRBJ2-3; TRBD2 aligns across 9 bases. Germline values: CDR1 GTSNPN, CDR2 SVGIG (reference sequence). The CDR3 is 13 amino acids. Losses at the gene ends were 4 bases for V and 6 bases for J; bases not matched to a gene: 5. The CDR3 DNA reads as TGTGCCTGGATAGGTACTAGCGGGGATACGCAGTATTTT. Protein: CAWIGTSGDTQYF.

The chain recombines TRBV28 with TRBJ1-3; 8 bases match TRBD1. V lost 5 bases to trimming and J lost 3 bases; unmatched junction nucleotides: 9. The CDR3 covers 16 residues. The germline CDR1 and CDR2 sequences are MDHEN and SYDVKM. CDR3 loop: CASSIRRGRVGNTIYF. CDR3 bases: TGTGCCAGCAGTATCCGCAGGGGGCGGGTTGGAAACACCATATATTTT.

This clone came up a few times. This chain uses TRBV4-2 with TRBJ2-1; tentatively, D is TRBD1 (6 bases). Germline CDR1 reads LGHNA; CDR2 reads YNFKEQ. V was cut by 3 bases and J by 6 bases, with 12 bases left in between. This CDR3 has 14 amino acids. DNA of the CDR3: TGTGCCAGCAGCCACTTTGTAGGGGGCAATGAGCAGTTCTTC. Protein sequence: CASSHFVGGNEQFF.

This clone was counted once. The rearrangement uses TRBV4-1 and TRBJ2-2; 8 positions agree with TRBD2. The V and J ends lost 4 bases and 4 bases, in that order; junction bases with no gene match: 8. Germline values: CDR1 MGHRA, CDR2 YSYEKL. CDR3 size: 16 residues. For the CDR3, the DNA is TGCGCCAGCAGCCGCCGCGAGCGGGAGTTCACCGGGGAGCTGTTTTTT. Translating gives CASSRREREFTGELFF.

The chain carries TRBV6-5 and TRBJ1-5, with TRBD1 matching 8 bases. V was pared by 5 bases and J by 1 base, with 4 bases of the junction left unmatched. The CDR3 consists of 15 residues. The V gene's germline CDR1 is MNHEY and CDR2 SVGAGI. The CDR3 sequence: CASSHNRGSNQPQHF. The CDR3 DNA follows: TGTGCCAGCAGTCATAACAGGGGGAGCAATCAGCCCCAGCATTTT.

This clone was detected only once. The CDR3 region has the DNA TGCGCCAGCAGCTTGGACGGCGGGGCCGCAGATACGCAGTATTTT. It translates to CASSLDGGAADTQYF. This chain connects TRBV5-1 to TRBJ2-3, with D tentatively TRBD2 (6 bases). The CDR3 is 15 amino acids. Trimming cost V 0 bases and J 4 bases, with 12 bases left between them. The germline CDR1 and CDR2 sequences are SGHRS and YFSETQ.

This clone was counted a single time. The rearrangement links TRBV27 to TRBJ2-1; the D gene is possibly TRBD1 (8 bases). Germline V gene lookup returns CDR1 MNHEY and CDR2 SMNVEV (reference sequence). Trimming cost V 7 bases and J 4 bases, with 20 bases left between them. This CDR3 has 16 amino acids. CDR3 amino acids: CASTVSGTGVYNEQFF. Written as DNA, the CDR3 is TGTGCCAGCACCGTAAGCGGGACAGGAGTTTACAATGAGCAGTTCTTC.

This clone was recorded a few times. The chain employs TRBV19 and TRBJ1-4; D unresolved. Germline CDR1 and CDR2: LNHDA and SQIVND (reference sequence). CDR3 length: 13 amino acids. The V end lost 3 bases, the J end lost 6 bases, and 8 bases lay between the germline ends. CDR3 DNA sequence: TGTGCCAGTAGTATTGGAGGACATGAAAAACTGTTTTTT. The encoded protein is CASSIGGHEKLFF.

The J gene is TRBJ2-1, the V gene TRBV7-3; 9 positions match TRBD1. The junction had 9 bases not matched to a gene; V was cut back by 5 bases and J by 7 bases. The CDR3 loop spans 15 amino acids. Per the germline V gene, CDR1 is SGHTA and CDR2 is FQGTGA. CDR3 DNA: TGTGCCAGCAGCCTCCCGACAGGGGGGATGAATGAGCAGTTCTTC. Its protein product is CASSLPTGGMNEQFF.

This clone was detected once. Germline is not matched at one junction end, which may reflect a read error. The genes are TRBV28 and TRBJ2-7, with TRBD2 matching over 7 bases. This CDR3 comprises 11 residues. Germline V gene lookup returns CDR1 MDHEN and CDR2 SYDVKM. This chain's CDR3 is CASSSSGDLNF. The CDR3 DNA follows: TGTGCCAGCAGTTCTAGCGGTGACCTAAACTTC.

Turning to this clone: In the same sample, other DNA sequences code for this CDR3. This rearrangement joins TRBV19 to TRBJ1-5, with TRBD1 matching 8 bases. Per germline, CDR1 LNHDA and CDR2 SQIVND (reference sequence). Trimming took 5 bases from V and 0 from J; bases not matched to a gene: 3. This CDR3 comprises 15 residues. The CDR3 nucleotides read TGTGCCAGTAGTTCAGACAGGGGTAGCAATCAGCCCCAGCATTTT. Translated: CASSSDRGSNQPQHF. Looking up the rest from reference TRBV19 and TRBJ1-5 gives the full variable domain: DGGITQSPKYLFRKEGQNVTLSCEQNLNHDAMYWYRQDPGQGLRLIYYSQIVNDFQKGDIAEGYSVSREKKESFPLTVTSAQKNPTAFYLCASSSDRGSNQPQHFGDGTRLSIL.

CDR3 nucleotide sequence: TGTGCCAGCAGTTACCGGGACAGGGCCCATCAGCCCCAGCATTTT. Encoded protein: CASSYRDRAHQPQHF. The chain uses TRBV6-6 and TRBJ1-5; 9 nucleotides line up with TRBD1. Trimming at V came to 2 bases and at J to 5 bases, leaving 4 bases not matched to a gene. Germline assignment: CDR1 MNHNY and CDR2 SVGAGI (reference sequence). The CDR3 covers 15 residues.